This record looks at one T cell receptor beta chain sequence and its context. The CDR3 extends 3 residues past the end of the read, so its final part is completed from the germline J gene. Generated by immunoSEQ multiplex PCR, the TCRdb table keeps only in-frame clones and is missing some. Recorded here are about 40,000 clones; the top ten clones represent 7.6%. The sample is drawn from a study of T cells in women clearing cervical HPV infection. This CDR3 contains 16 residues. Germline lookup yields CDR1 SGHNT and CDR2 YYREEE (reference sequence). Sequenced: blood buffy coat. The receptor's source is a woman aged 18-69 years with a cervical HPV16 infection that either progressed to CIN3+ or cleared (not recorded which). The genes are TRBV5-4 and TRBJ1-2; the match to TRBD1 covers 10 bases. The CDR3 sequence is CASSFITGTGVYEYTF. The sequenced part of the CDR3 DNA is TGTGCCAGCAGCTTCATAACCGGGACAGGGGTCTACGAG.